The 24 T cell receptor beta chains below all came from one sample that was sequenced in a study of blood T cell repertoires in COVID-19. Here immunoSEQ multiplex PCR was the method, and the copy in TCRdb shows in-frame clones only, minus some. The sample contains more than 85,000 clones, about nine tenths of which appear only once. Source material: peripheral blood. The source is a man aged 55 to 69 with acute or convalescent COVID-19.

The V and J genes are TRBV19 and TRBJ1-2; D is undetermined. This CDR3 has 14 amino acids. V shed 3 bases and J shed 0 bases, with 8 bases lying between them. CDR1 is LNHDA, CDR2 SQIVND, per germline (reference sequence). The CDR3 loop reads CASSINSANYGYTF. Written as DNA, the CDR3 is TGTGCCAGTAGTATTAACAGTGCTAACTATGGCTACACCTTC.

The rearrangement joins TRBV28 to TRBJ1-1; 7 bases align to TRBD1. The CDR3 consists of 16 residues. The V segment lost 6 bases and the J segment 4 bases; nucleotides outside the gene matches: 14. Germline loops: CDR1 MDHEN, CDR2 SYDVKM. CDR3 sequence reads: CASSKISYRGPTEAFF. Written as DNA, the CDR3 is TGTGCCAGCAGCAAGATATCTTACAGGGGACCCACTGAAGCTTTCTTT. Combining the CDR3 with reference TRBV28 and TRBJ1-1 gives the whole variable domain DVKVTQSSRYLVKRTGEKVFLECVQDMDHENMFWYRQDPGLGLRLIYFSYDVKMKEKGDIPEGYSVSREKKERFSLILESASTNQTSMYLCASSKISYRGPTEAFFGQGTRLTVV.

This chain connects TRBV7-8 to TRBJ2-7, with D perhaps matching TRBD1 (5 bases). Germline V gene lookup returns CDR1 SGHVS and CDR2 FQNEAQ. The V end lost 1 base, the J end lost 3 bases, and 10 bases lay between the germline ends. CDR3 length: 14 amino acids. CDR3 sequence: CASSLGRRGYEQYV. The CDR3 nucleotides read TGTGCCAGCAGCTTAGGACGTAGGGGCTACGAGCAGTACGTC.

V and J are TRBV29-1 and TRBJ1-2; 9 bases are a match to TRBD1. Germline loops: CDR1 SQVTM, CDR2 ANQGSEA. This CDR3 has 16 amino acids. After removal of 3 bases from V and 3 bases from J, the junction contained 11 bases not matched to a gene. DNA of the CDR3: TGCAGCGTTGATGAGGGGACAGGGTCTATTTACTATGGCTACACCTTC. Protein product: CSVDEGTGSIYYGYTF.

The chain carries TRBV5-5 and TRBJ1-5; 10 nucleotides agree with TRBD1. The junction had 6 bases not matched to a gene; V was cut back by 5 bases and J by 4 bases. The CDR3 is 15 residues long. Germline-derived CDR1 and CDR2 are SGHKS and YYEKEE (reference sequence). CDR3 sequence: CASSSGTGVNQPQHF. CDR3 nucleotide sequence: TGTGCCAGCAGTTCCGGGACAGGGGTAAATCAGCCCCAGCATTTT. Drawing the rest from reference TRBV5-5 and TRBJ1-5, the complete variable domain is DAGVTQSPTHLIKTRGQQVTLRCSPISGHKSVSWYQQVLGQGPQFIFQYYEKEERGRGNFPDRFSARQFPNYSSELNVNALLLGDSALYLCASSSGTGVNQPQHFGDGTRLSIL.

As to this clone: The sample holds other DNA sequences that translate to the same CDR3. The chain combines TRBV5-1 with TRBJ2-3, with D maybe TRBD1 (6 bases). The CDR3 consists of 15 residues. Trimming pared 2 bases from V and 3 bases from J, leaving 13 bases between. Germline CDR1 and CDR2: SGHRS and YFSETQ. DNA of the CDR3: TGCGCCAGCAGCTTAAGGGGGATGGGGACAGATACGCAGTATTTT. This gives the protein CASSLRGMGTDTQYF.

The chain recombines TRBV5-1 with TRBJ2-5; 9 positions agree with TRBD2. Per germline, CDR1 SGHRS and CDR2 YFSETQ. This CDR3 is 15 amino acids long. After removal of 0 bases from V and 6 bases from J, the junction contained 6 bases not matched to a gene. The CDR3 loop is CASSLEGGRGKTQYF. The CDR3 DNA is TGCGCCAGCAGCTTGGAGGGCGGGAGGGGAAAGACCCAGTACTTC.

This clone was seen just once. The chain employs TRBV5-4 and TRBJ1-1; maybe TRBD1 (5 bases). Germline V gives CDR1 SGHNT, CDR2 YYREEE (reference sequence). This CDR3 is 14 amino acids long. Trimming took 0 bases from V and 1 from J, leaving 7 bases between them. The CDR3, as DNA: TGTGCCAGCAGCTTGGACGGGGGGAACACTGAAGCTTTCTTT. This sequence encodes CASSLDGGNTEAFF.

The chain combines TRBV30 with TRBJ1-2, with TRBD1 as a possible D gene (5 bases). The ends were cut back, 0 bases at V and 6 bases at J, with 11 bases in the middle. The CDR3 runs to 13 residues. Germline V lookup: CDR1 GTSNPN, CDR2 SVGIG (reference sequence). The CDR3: CAWSVAGGDGYTF. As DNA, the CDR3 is TGTGCCTGGAGTGTAGCGGGGGGTGATGGCTACACCTTC.

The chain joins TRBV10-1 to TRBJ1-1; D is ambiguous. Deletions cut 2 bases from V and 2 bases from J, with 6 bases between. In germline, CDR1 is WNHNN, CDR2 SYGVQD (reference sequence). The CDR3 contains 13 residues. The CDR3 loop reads CASSEQANTEAFF. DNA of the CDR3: TGCGCCAGCAGTGAGCAGGCTAACACTGAAGCTTTCTTT.

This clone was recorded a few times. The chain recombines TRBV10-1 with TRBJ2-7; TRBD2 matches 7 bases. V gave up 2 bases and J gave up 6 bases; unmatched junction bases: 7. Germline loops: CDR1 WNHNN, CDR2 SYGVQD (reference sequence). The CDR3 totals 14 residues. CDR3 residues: CASSEGLESAEQYF. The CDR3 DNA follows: TGCGCCAGCAGTGAGGGACTAGAGTCGGCCGAGCAGTACTTC.

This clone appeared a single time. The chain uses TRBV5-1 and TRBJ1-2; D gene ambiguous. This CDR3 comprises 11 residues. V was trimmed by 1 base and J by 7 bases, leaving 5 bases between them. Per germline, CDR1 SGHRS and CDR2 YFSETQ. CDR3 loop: CASSLSGGYTF. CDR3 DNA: TGCGCCAGCAGCTTGTCGGGTGGCTACACCTTC. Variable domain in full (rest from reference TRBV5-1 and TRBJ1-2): KAGVTQTPRYLIKTRGQQVTLSCSPISGHRSVSWYQQTPGQGLQFLFEYFSETQRNKGNFPGRFSGRQFSNSRSEMNVSTLELGDSALYLCASSLSGGYTFGSGTRLTVV.

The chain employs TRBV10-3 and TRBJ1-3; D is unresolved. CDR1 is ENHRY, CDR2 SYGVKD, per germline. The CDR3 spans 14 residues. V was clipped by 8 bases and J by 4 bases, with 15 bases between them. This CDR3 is CAIGRSGKGNTIYF. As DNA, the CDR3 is TGTGCCATCGGAAGGTCGGGGAAAGGAAACACCATATATTTT.

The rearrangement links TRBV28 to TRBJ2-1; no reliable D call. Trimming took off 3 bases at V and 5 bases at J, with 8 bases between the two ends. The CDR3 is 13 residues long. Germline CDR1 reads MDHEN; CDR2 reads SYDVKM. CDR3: CASSLAVNNEQFF. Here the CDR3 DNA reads TGTGCCAGCAGTTTGGCGGTTAACAATGAGCAGTTCTTC.

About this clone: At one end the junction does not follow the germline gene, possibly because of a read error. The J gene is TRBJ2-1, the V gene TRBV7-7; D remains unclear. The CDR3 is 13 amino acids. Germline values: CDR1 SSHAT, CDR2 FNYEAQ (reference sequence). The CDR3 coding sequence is TGTGCTAGCAGCCTAAATGCGGTGAATGAGCAGTTCTTC. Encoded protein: CASSLNAVNEQFF. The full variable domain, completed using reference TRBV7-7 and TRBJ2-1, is GAGVSQSPRYKVTKRGQDVTLRCDPISSHATLYWYQQALGQGPEFLTYFNYEAQPDKSGLPSDRFSAERPEGSISTLTIQRTEQRDSAMYRCASSLNAVNEQFFGPGTRLTVL.

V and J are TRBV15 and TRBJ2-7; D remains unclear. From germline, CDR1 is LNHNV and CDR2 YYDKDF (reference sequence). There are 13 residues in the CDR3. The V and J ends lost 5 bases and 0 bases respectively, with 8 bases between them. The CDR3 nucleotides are TGTGCCACCAGCGATACATACTCCTACGAGCAGTACTTC. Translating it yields CATSDTYSYEQYF. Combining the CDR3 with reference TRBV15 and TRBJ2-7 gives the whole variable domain DAMVIQNPRYQVTQFGKPVTLSCSQTLNHNVMYWYQQKSSQAPKLLFHYYDKDFNNEADTPDNFQSRRPNTSFCFLDIRSPGLGDTAMYLCATSDTYSYEQYFGPGTRLTVT.

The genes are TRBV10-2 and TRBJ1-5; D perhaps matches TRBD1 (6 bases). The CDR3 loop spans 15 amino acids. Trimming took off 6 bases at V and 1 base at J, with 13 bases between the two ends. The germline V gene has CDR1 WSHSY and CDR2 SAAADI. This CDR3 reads CASREVDSSNQPQHF. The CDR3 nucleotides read TGCGCCAGCAGAGAAGTGGACAGCAGCAATCAGCCCCAGCATTTT.

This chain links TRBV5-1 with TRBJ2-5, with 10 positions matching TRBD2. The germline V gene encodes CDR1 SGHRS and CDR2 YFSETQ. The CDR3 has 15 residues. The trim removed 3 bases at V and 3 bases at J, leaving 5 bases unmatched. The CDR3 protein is CASSSTSGNKETQYF. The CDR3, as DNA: TGCGCCAGCAGCTCTACTAGCGGGAATAAAGAGACCCAGTACTTC.

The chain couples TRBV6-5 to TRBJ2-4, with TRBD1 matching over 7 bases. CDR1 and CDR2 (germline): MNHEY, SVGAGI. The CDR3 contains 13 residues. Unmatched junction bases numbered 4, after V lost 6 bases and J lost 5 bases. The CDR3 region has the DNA TGTGCCAGCAGAAGACAGGGTCAAAACATTCAGTACTTC. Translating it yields CASRRQGQNIQYF.

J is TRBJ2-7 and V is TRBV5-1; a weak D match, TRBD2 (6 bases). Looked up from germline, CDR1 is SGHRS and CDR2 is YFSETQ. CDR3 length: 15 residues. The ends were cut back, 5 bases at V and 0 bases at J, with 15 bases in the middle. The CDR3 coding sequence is TGCGCCAGCAGGATAGCGGACGGCAGCTCCTACGAGCAGTACGTC. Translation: CASRIADGSSYEQYV.

CDR3 sequence: CASRYGGDGYTF. In DNA, the CDR3 is TGTGCCAGCAGGTACGGGGGGGATGGCTACACCTTC. The chain joins TRBV28 to TRBJ1-2; TRBD1 might be the D (5 bases). Germline values: CDR1 MDHEN, CDR2 SYDVKM. V lost 6 bases to trimming and J lost 6 bases, with 11 bases between them. The CDR3 has 12 amino acids.

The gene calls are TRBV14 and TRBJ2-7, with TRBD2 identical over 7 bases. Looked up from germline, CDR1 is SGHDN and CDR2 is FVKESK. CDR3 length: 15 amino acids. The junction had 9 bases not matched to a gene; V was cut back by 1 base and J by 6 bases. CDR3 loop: CASSQVDGRQIEQYF. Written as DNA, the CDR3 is TGTGCCAGCAGCCAAGTAGACGGGAGGCAAATCGAGCAGTACTTC.

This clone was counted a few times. The CDR3 is CATGTSGRYEQFF. The CDR3 bases are TGTGCCACGGGGACTAGCGGGAGGTATGAGCAGTTCTTC. V gene TRBV24-1 combines with J gene TRBJ2-1, with TRBD2 matching 15 bases. CDR1 is KGHDR and CDR2 is SFDVKD in the germline V gene. The junction had 2 bases not matched to a gene; V was cut back by 10 bases and J by 8 bases. The CDR3 loop spans 13 amino acids.

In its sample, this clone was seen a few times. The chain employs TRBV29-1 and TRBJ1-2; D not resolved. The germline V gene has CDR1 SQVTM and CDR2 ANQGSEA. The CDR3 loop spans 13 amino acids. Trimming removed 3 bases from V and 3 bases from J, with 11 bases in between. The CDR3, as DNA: TGCAGCGTTGAGAACCCAAGAGACTATGGCTACACCTTC. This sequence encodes CSVENPRDYGYTF.